This TCR beta chain was retrieved from a study of T cell repertoires in cytomegalovirus infection. Looking at the study overall: Recently identified HLA-C-restricted and well-studied HLA-B-restricted CMV epitopes were used. Shared public TCR beta signatures pointed to both CMV infection and a matching HLA type.

This clonotype has just a few counts. No antigen is known for it. Whole-study findings and limits: Summed frequency of shared TCR beta families picked out CMV carriers who also had the relevant HLA. What dominated the ex vivo response were HLA-C-restricted CMV-specific TCR beta clonotypes.

V lost 3 bases and J lost 4, with 15 bases in between. Germline V gene sequence: CDR1 LNHDA, CDR2 SQIVND (reference sequence). This CDR3 contains 15 residues. One entry per CDR3 protein, called by TCRdb with MiXCR from the reads. The table has about a million distinct CDR3 sequences, 31% seen once. V usage is TRBV19 and J usage is TRBJ1-1; tentatively, D is TRBD1 (6 bases). The TCR sequence derives from a human donor in good health (CMV status not recorded). Some clones in this sample may be carry-over from other donors' samples. The sample was cultured CD8+ T cells from PBMCs, taken from culture after CMV antigen stimulation. CDR3 protein: CASSIMAGETTEAFF. DNA for the CDR3: TGTGCCAGTAGTATCATGGCAGGGGAGACCACTGAAGCTTTCTTT. The whole variable domain, remainder taken from reference TRBV19 and TRBJ1-1, is DGGITQSPKYLFRKEGQNVTLSCEQNLNHDAMYWYRQDPGQGLRLIYYSQIVNDFQKGDIAEGYSVSREKKESFPLTVTSAQKNPTAFYLCASSIMAGETTEAFFGQGTRLTVV.